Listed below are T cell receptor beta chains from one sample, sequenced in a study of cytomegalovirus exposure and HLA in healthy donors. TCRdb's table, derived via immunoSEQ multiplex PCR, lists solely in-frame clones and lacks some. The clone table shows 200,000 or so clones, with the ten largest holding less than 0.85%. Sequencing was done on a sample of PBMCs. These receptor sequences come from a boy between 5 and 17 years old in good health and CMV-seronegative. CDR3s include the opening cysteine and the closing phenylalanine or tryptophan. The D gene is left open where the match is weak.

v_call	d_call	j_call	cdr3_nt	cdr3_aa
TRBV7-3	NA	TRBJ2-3	TGTGCCAGCAGCTACTCCACGGGTCCAGATACGCAGTATTTT	CASSYSTGPDTQYF
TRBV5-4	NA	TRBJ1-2	TGTGCCAGCAGGTTTAGGGCCGAAACGGGGATCTATGGCTACACCTTC	CASRFRAETGIYGYTF
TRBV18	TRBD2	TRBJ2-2	TGTGCCAGCTCACCGACTAGCGGGGCCGCGAACACCGGGGAGCTGTTTTTT	CASSPTSGAANTGELFF
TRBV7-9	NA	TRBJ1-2	TGTGCCAGCAGCGGATCGGACAGACCCATCAACTATGGCTACACCTTC	CASSGSDRPINYGYTF
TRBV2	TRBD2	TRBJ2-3	TGTGCCAGCAGTGAAGGCCGACTAGCGGGCACAGATACGCAGTATTTT	CASSEGRLAGTDTQYF
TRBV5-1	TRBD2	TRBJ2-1	TGCGCCAGCAGCACCGGGACTATAGGTCATGAGCAGTTCTTC	CASSTGTIGHEQFF
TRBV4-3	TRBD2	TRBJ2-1	TGCGCCAGCAGCCAAGTCGCCAGCGGGGGGAAGGAGCAGTTCTTC	CASSQVASGGKEQFF
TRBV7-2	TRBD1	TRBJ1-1	TGTGCCAGCAGCTTAGGGGCAGGGGGCCTCACTGAAGCTTTCTTT	CASSLGAGGLTEAFF
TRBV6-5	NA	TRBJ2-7	TGTGCCAGCAGTCATAGCCGCAGCCCTCCCTACGAGCAGTACTTC	CASSHSRSPPYEQYF
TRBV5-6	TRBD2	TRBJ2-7	TGTGCCAGCAGCTTGGGGGGGGGACTAGGTAGAATTGGCTCCTACGAGCAGTACTTC	CASSLGGGLGRIGSYEQYF
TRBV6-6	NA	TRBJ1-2	TGTGCCGCAAACTCGCTTAGGGAGGGCGGCTACACCTTC	CAANSLREGGYTF
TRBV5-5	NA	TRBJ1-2	TGTGCCAGCAGCTTGACGGCAGGCACCTATGGCTACACCTTC	CASSLTAGTYGYTF
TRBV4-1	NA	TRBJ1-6	TGCGCCAGCGAGATCACGACAGGTCCTAGGGATAATTCACCCCTCCACTTT	CASEITTGPRDNSPLHF
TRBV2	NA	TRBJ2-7	TGTGCCAGCAGGGCCCCTAGCTACGAGCAGTACTTC	CASRAPSYEQYF
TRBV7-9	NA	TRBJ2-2	TGTGCCAGCAGAGACAGGAGGAACACCGGGGAGCTGTTTTTT	CASRDRRNTGELFF
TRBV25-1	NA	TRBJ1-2	TGTGCCAGCAGTGAATACGCTAACTATGGCTACACCTTC	CASSEYANYGYTF
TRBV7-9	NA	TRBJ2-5	TGTGCCAGCAGCTCCCCCGAGCTAGCGCAAGAGACCCAGTACTTC	CASSSPELAQETQYF
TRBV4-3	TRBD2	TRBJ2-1	TGCGCCAGCAGCCAAGGCAACTGGGGAGGGGCAAACAATGAGCAGTTCTTC	CASSQGNWGGANNEQFF
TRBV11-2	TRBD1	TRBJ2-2	TGTGCCAGCCGGGCCCCAGGACAGGGTGTCACCGGGGAGCTGTTTTTT	CASRAPGQGVTGELFF
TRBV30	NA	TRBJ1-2	TGTGCCTGGACCAGTTCTAACTATGGCTACACCTTC	CAWTSSNYGYTF
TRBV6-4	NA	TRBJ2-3	TGTGCCAGCAGTGAAGGCAGGGGGGAGTCAGATACGCAGTATTTT	CASSEGRGESDTQYF
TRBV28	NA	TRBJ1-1	TGTGCCAGCAGTTTAAGCTACTCGGCTGTCGACATGAACACTGAAGCTTTCTTT	CASSLSYSAVDMNTEAFF
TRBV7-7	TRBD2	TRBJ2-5	TGTGCCAGCAGCTTAGATAGCGGGAAAGAGACCCAGTACTTC	CASSLDSGKETQYF
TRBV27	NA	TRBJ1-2	TGTGCCAGCAGTCCCCGGGGAGGGACCTATGGCTACACCTTC	CASSPRGGTYGYTF
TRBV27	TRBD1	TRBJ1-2	TGTGCCAGCAGTCTACAGGGGTTCTATGGCTACACCTTC	CASSLQGFYGYTF
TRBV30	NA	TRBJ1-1	TGTGCCTGGATGAGTGGGACACTTATGAACACTGAAGCTTTCTTT	CAWMSGTLMNTEAFF
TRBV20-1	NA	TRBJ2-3	TGCAGCGTTCAGGACTCCTATACGCAGTATTTT	CSVQDSYTQYF
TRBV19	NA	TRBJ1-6	TGTGCCAGTAGGGAGGGAAATTCACCCCTCCACTTT	CASREGNSPLHF
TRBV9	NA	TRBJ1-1	TGTGCCAGTAGAACCCCCGGGACATATCGGAACACTGAAGCTTTCTTT	CASRTPGTYRNTEAFF
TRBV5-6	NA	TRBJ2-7	TGTGCCAGCAGCCTACGACCCGGACTCAACGAGCAGTACTTC	CASSLRPGLNEQYF
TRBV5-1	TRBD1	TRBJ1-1	TGCGCCAGCAGCGCGACCGGGACAGTAAACACTGAAGCTTTCTTT	CASSATGTVNTEAFF
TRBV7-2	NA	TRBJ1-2	TGTGCCAGCAGCACCAGACAGGCTCCGGGCTACACCTTC	CASSTRQAPGYTF
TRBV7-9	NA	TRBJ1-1	TGTGCCAGCAGCCCGGGCGAGGGAGCGAACACTGAAGCTTTCTTT	CASSPGEGANTEAFF
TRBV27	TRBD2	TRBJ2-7	TGTGCCAGCAGTTTAGGGGGGGAAATAGCCTACGAGCAGTACTTC	CASSLGGEIAYEQYF
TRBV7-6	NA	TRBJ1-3	TGTGCCAGCAGCCAAGAGAGCTCTGGAAACACCATATATTTT	CASSQESSGNTIYF
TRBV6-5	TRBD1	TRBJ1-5	TGTGCCAGCAGTAGGGACAGGGGGCACAATCAGCCCCAGCATTTT	CASSRDRGHNQPQHF
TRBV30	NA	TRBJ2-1	TGTGCCTGGAGTGTAAGCTTAACTAAGCAGTTCTTC	CAWSVSLTKQFF
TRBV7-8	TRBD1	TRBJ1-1	TGTGCCAGCAGTTTTCGGGACAGGAACACTGAAGCTTTCTTT	CASSFRDRNTEAFF
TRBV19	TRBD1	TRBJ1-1	TGTGCCAGTAGTATAGTGGGGGACAGGGCTTACACTGAAGCTTTCTTT	CASSIVGDRAYTEAFF
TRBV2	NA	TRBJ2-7	TGTGCCAGCAATCACGGTTCCTACGAGCAGTACTTC	CASNHGSYEQYF
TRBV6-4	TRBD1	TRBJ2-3	TGTGCCAGCAGTGAGGGGACAGGGGGCACAGATACGCAGTATTTT	CASSEGTGGTDTQYF
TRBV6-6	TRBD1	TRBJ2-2	TGTGCCAGCAGCCGAGGGACAGAGAGGACCGGGGAGCTGTTTTTT	CASSRGTERTGELFF
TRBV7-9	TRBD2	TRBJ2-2	TGTGCCAGCAGCCGAGACGGGCTAGCGGTGGCCGGGGAGCTGTTTTTT	CASSRDGLAVAGELFF
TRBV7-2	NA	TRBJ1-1	TGTGCCAGCAGCTTAGCTGCGGGTACCACTGAAGCTTTCTTT	CASSLAAGTTEAFF
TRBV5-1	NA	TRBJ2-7	TGCGCCAGCAAGACAGCGAGGAGCTACGAGCAGTACTTC	CASKTARSYEQYF
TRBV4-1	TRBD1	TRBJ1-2	TGCGCCAGCAGCCAAGTTGGACAGGGAGTAGGCGGCTACACCTTC	CASSQVGQGVGGYTF
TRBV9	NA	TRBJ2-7	TGTGCCAGCAGCCCCCGGACGGGACTCTACGAGCAGTACTTC	CASSPRTGLYEQYF
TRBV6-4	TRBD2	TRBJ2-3	TGTGCCAGCAGTCCACTAGCGGGAGCCACAGATACGCAGTATTTT	CASSPLAGATDTQYF
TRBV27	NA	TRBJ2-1	TGTGCCAGCAGTTCCCTAAATGAGCAGTTCTTC	CASSSLNEQFF
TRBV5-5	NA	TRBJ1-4	TGTGCCAGCAGCTTACAGGGTGCTAATGAAAAACTGTTTTTT	CASSLQGANEKLFF
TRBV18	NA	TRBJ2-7	TGTGCCAGCTCACCACCTGAGAAAAGGGGCGACGAGCAGTACTTC	CASSPPEKRGDEQYF
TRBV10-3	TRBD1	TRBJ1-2	TGTGCCATCAGGACCGGGACAGACTCGATCTATGGCTACACCTTC	CAIRTGTDSIYGYTF